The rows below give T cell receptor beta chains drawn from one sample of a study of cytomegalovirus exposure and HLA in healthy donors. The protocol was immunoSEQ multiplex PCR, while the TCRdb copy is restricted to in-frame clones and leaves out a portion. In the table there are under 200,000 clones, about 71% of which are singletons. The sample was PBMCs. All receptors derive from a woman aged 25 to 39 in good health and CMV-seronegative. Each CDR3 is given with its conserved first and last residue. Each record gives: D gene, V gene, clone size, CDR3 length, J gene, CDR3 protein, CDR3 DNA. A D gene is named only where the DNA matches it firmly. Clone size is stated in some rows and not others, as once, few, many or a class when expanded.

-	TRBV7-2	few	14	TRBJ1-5	CASSLGQGSQPQHF	TGTGCCAGCAGCTTAGGCCAGGGAAGCCAGCCCCAGCATTTT
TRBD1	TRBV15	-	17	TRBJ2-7	CATSKSGGGTGDYEQYF	TGTGCCACCAGCAAAAGTGGGGGTGGGACAGGGGACTACGAGCAGTACTTC
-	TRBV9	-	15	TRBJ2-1	CASMRGGGAYNEQFF	TGTGCCAGCATGAGGGGGGGAGGGGCCTACAATGAGCAGTTCTTC
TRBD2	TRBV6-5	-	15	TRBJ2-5	CASSYSTSGGETQYF	TGTGCCAGCAGTTACTCAACTAGCGGGGGTGAGACCCAGTACTTC
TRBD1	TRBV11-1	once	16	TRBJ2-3	CASTHRDRKSTDTQYF	TGTGCCAGCACCCACCGGGACAGGAAGAGCACAGATACGCAGTATTTT
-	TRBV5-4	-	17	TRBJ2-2	CASSPGGRRGAAGELFF	TGTGCCAGCAGCCCCGGGGGGCGGAGGGGAGCGGCCGGGGAGCTGTTTTTT
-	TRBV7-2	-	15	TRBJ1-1	CASSWGGGANTEAFF	TGTGCCAGCAGCTGGGGTGGTGGGGCGAACACTGAAGCTTTCTTT
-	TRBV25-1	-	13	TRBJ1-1	CASSHPGNAEAFF	TGTGCCAGCAGCCACCCGGGGAACGCTGAAGCTTTCTTT
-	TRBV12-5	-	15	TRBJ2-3	CASGLGLYSTDTQYF	TGTGCTAGTGGTTTAGGACTTTATAGCACAGATACGCAGTATTTT
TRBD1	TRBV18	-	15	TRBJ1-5	CASSPQGTGDQPQHF	TGTGCCAGCTCACCACAGGGGACAGGGGATCAGCCCCAGCATTTT
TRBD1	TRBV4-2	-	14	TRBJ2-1	CASSQSDRDNEQFF	TGTGCCAGCAGCCAATCGGACAGGGACAATGAGCAGTTCTTC
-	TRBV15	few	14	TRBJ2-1	CATSSSGIGDEQFF	TGTGCCACCAGCTCATCAGGGATTGGAGATGAGCAGTTCTTC
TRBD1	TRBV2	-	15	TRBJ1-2	CASSLLHTGAGGYTF	TGTGCCAGCAGCCTCCTCCACACAGGGGCGGGGGGCTACACCTTC
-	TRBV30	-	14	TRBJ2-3	CAWSGTTNTDTQYF	TGTGCCTGGAGTGGGACTACCAACACAGATACGCAGTATTTT
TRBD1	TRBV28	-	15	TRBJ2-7	CASSSTGTGAYEQYF	TGTGCCAGCAGTTCCACCGGGACAGGGGCCTACGAGCAGTACTTC
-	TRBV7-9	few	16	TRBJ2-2	CASSLRVEADTGELFF	TGTGCCAGCAGCTTACGGGTTGAGGCAGATACCGGGGAGCTGTTTTTT
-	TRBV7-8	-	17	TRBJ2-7	CASSFDVEAGNTYEQYF	TGTGCCAGCAGCTTCGACGTAGAGGCGGGAAATACCTACGAGCAGTACTTC
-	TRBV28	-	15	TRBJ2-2	CASIDTGTTTGELFF	TGTGCCAGCATCGACACCGGGACAACAACCGGGGAGCTGTTTTTT
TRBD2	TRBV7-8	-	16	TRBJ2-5	CASSPSGRGLQETQYF	TGTGCCAGCAGCCCCTCTGGGAGGGGCCTACAAGAGACCCAGTACTTC
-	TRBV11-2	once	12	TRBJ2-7	CASSFQEFEQYF	TGTGCCAGCAGCTTCCAGGAATTCGAGCAGTACTTC
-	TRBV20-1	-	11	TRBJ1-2	CSATTGDGYTF	TGCAGTGCTACGACAGGAGATGGCTACACCTTC
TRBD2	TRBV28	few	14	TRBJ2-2	CASNNLAGAGELFF	TGTGCCAGCAACAATTTAGCGGGGGCCGGGGAGCTGTTTTTT
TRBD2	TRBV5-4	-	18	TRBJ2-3	CASSLVPSAGGNTDTQYF	TGTGCCAGCAGCTTGGTTCCCTCGGCGGGGGGAAACACAGATACGCAGTATTTT
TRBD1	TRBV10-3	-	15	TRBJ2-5	CAISESGDRGETQYF	TGTGCCATCAGTGAGTCCGGGGACAGGGGTGAGACCCAGTACTTC
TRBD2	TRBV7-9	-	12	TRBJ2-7	CSSTLGGDEQYF	TGTTCCAGCACCCTCGGGGGGGACGAGCAGTACTTC
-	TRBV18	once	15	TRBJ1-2	CASSLRTDKNYGYTF	TGTGCCAGCTCACTAAGGACAGATAAAAACTATGGCTACACCTTC
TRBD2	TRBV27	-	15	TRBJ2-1	CASSFGTSGINEQFF	TGTGCCAGCAGTTTTGGGACTAGCGGGATCAATGAGCAGTTCTTC
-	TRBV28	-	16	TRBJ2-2	CASSLRPAGNTGELFF	TGTGCCAGCAGTTTAAGGCCAGCGGGGAACACCGGGGAGCTGTTTTTT
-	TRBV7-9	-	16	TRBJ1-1	CASSSYDRDMNTEAFF	TGTGCCAGCAGCTCGTACGACAGAGACATGAACACTGAAGCTTTCTTT
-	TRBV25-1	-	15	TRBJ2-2	CASSESGQPTGELFF	TGTGCCAGCAGTGAATCCGGACAGCCCACCGGGGAGCTGTTTTTT
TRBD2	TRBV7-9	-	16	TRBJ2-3	CASSLVRGRELDTQYF	TGTGCCAGCAGCTTAGTCCGCGGGAGGGAGCTAGATACGCAGTATTTT
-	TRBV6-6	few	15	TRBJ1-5	CASRQEGMRVQPQHF	TGTGCCAGCAGGCAAGAAGGGATGAGGGTTCAGCCCCAGCATTTT
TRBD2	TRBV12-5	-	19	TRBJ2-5	CAGGLVHLGVAGAQETQYF	TGTGCTGGTGGTTTGGTACATTTAGGGGTAGCGGGGGCCCAAGAGACCCAGTACTTC
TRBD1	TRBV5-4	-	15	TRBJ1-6	CASSVTGAGNSPLHF	TGTGCCAGCAGCGTGACAGGGGCTGGTAATTCACCCCTCCACTTT
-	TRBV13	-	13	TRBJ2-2	CASSLRETGELFF	TGTGCCAGCAGCTTACGGGAAACCGGGGAGCTGTTTTTT
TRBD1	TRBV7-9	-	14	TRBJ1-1	CASSLARTGAEAFF	TGTGCCAGCAGCTTAGCCAGGACAGGGGCTGAAGCTTTCTTT
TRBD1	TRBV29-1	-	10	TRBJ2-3	CSVQGDNGYF	TGCAGCGTGCAGGGGGATAATGGGTATTTT
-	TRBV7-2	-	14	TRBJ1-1	CASSLRGRDTEAFF	TGTGCCAGCAGCTTAAGGGGCAGGGACACTGAAGCTTTCTTT